Below, 12 T cell receptor beta chains from the same sample are listed, as sequenced in a study of T cell clones after liver transplantation. TCRdb's table, derived via immunoSEQ multiplex PCR, lists solely in-frame clones and lacks some. The data contain around 110,000 clones, approximately 90% of them singletons. Sequencing used CD4+ T cells from blood, obtained 12 months after liver transplant. The source of these receptors is a human patient who received a liver transplant. The graft donor may have contributed some T cells.

The V call is TRBV19, the J call TRBJ2-7; 14 bases are a match to TRBD2. V was clipped by 3 bases and J by 6 bases; unmatched bases: 7. The CDR3 loop spans 16 amino acids. In germline, CDR1 is LNHDA, CDR2 SQIVND (reference sequence). The CDR3 DNA reads as TGTGCCAGTAGTATGACTAGCGGGAGGGCCTCAAGCGAGCAGTACTTC. Its protein product is CASSMTSGRASSEQYF.

The J gene is TRBJ1-6, the V gene TRBV15; D might be TRBD1 (5 bases). This CDR3 is 15 amino acids long. The ends were cut back, 0 bases at V and 8 bases at J, with 11 bases in the middle. CDR1 LNHNV and CDR2 YYDKDF come from the germline V gene (reference sequence). The CDR3 sequence: CATSRDGGMDSPLHF. In DNA form, the CDR3 reads TGTGCCACCAGCAGAGATGGGGGGATGGATTCACCCCTCCACTTT. The variable domain in full, completed from reference TRBV15 and TRBJ1-6, reads DAMVIQNPRYQVTQFGKPVTLSCSQTLNHNVMYWYQQKSSQAPKLLFHYYDKDFNNEADTPDNFQSRRPNTSFCFLDIRSPGLGDTAMYLCATSRDGGMDSPLHFGNGTRLTVT.

The CDR3 DNA reads TGCGCCAGCAGCTTGGGCACAACTAATGAAAAACTGTTTTTT. Its protein is CASSLGTTNEKLFF. The chain recombines TRBV5-1 with TRBJ1-4; D unresolved. Deletions cut 0 bases from V and 0 bases from J, with 3 bases between. The length of the CDR3 is 14 residues. Germline V gene sequence: CDR1 SGHRS, CDR2 YFSETQ.

Remarks on this clone: This specimen includes other DNA sequences encoding the same CDR3. J is TRBJ2-3 and V is TRBV5-6; a weak D match, TRBD1 (6 bases). V lost 0 bases to trimming and J lost 5 bases, with 7 bases between them. Germline CDR1 reads SGHDT; CDR2 reads YYEEEE. The CDR3 runs to 13 residues. CDR3 loop: CASSLEGGDTQYF. The CDR3 coding sequence is TGTGCCAGCAGCTTGGAAGGGGGAGATACGCAGTATTTT.

The chain recombines TRBV28 with TRBJ1-5; TRBD1 is a possible D gene (6 bases). CDR3 length: 15 amino acids. The V gene's germline CDR1 is MDHEN and CDR2 SYDVKM. The ends were cut back, 5 bases at V and 1 base at J, with 12 bases in the middle. The CDR3 spells CASSQTQGSNQPQHF. The DNA for the CDR3 is TGTGCCAGCAGTCAAACTCAGGGGAGCAATCAGCCCCAGCATTTT.

Remarks on this clone: Within the sample, other DNA sequences also encode this same CDR3. The chain uses TRBV5-4 and TRBJ2-1, with no clear D. V lost 0 bases to trimming and J lost 0 bases, with 10 bases between them. Germline CDR1 reads SGHNT; CDR2 reads YYREEE (reference sequence). The CDR3 contains 16 residues. The DNA for the CDR3 is TGTGCCAGCAGCTTGGATGGGCGCGCCTCCTACAATGAGCAGTTCTTC. This translates into CASSLDGRASYNEQFF.

This clone has a single count. The V and J genes are TRBV5-1 and TRBJ2-7, with D perhaps being TRBD1 or TRBD2 (5 bases each). The CDR3 totals 14 residues. The ends were cut back, 2 bases at V and 5 bases at J, with 14 bases in the middle. Germline CDR1 SGHRS, CDR2 YFSETQ. The CDR3 region is CASSFARPGHEQYF. CDR3 nucleotide sequence: TGCGCCAGCAGCTTTGCTAGACCGGGACACGAGCAGTACTTC.

CDR3 sequence: CASSPIRQGGTDTQYF. The CDR3 DNA is TGTGCCAGTAGTCCGATCCGACAGGGGGGCACAGATACGCAGTATTTT. V gene TRBV19 combines with J gene TRBJ2-3; 9 nucleotides agree with TRBD1. From germline, CDR1 is LNHDA and CDR2 SQIVND (reference sequence). V was clipped by 5 bases and J by 1 base; unmatched bases: 7. This CDR3 has 16 amino acids.

This clone was seen repeatedly, ten times or more. CDR3 sequence (DNA): TGTGCCAGCAGCACAGGGGGAGATGCCCAGTACTTC. Amino acid sequence: CASSTGGDAQYF. V is TRBV28 and J is TRBJ2-5; 8 bases agree with TRBD1. Losses at the gene ends were 6 bases for V and 9 bases for J; bases not matched to a gene: 6. The CDR3 is 12 residues long. The germline V gene encodes CDR1 MDHEN and CDR2 SYDVKM.

The V call is TRBV9, the J call TRBJ1-3; 8 bases line up with TRBD1. The CDR3 consists of 13 residues. Germline lookup yields CDR1 SGDLS and CDR2 YYNGEE. Trimming removed 9 bases from V and 8 bases from J; junction bases left unmatched: 10. CDR3 region: CATSTGTGDTIYF. The DNA of the CDR3 is TGTGCCACCTCAACCGGGACAGGAGACACCATATATTTT.

This chain links TRBV5-8 with TRBJ1-2; TRBD1 aligns across 7 bases. Germline assignment: CDR1 SGHTS and CDR2 YDEGEE. This CDR3 is 14 amino acids long. Trimming removed 4 bases from V and 4 bases from J; junction bases left unmatched: 7. Here the CDR3 reads CASSQDRDLYGYTF. For the CDR3, the DNA is TGTGCCAGCAGCCAAGACAGGGACCTCTATGGCTACACCTTC. The full variable domain, in which reference TRBV5-8 and TRBJ1-2 provide the parts outside the CDR3, is EAGVTQSPTHLIKTRGQQATLRCSPISGHTSVYWYQQALGLGLQFLLWYDEGEERNRGNFPPRFSGRQFPNYSSELNVNALELEDSALYLCASSQDRDLYGYTFGSGTRLTVV.

V usage is TRBV30 and J usage is TRBJ2-6; TRBD1 might be the D (6 bases). The CDR3 extends over 23 amino acids. With 3 bases removed from V and 2 bases from J, the gap between germline ends came to 35 bases. Germline assignment: CDR1 GTSNPN and CDR2 SVGIG (reference sequence). The CDR3 bases are TGTGCCTGGAGCGCCCGGGACATCGGGAAATTTATGTTCGTTGGGGCTGGGGCCAACGTCCTGACTTTC. This encodes CAWSARDIGKFMFVGAGANVLTF. The entire variable domain, with the rest obtained from reference TRBV30 and TRBJ2-6, is as follows: SQTIHQWPATLVQPVGSPLSLECTVEGTSNPNLYWYRQAAGRGLQLLFYSVGIGQISSEVPQNLSASRPQDRQFILSSKKLLLSDSGFYLCAWSARDIGKFMFVGAGANVLTFGAGSRLTVL.